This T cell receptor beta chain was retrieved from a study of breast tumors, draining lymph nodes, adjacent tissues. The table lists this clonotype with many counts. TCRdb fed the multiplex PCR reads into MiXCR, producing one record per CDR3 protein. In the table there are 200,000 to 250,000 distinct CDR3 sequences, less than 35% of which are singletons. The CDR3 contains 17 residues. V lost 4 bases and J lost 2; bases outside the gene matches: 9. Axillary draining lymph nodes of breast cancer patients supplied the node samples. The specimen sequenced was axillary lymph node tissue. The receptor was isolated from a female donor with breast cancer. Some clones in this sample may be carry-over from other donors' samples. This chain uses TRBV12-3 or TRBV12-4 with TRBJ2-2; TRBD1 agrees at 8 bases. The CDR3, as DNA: TGTGCCAGCAGTTCGCCCGGGACAGGCCTTAACACCGGGGAGCTGTTTTTT. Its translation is CASSSPGTGLNTGELFF.